Presented here are 27 T cell receptor beta chains from one specimen sequenced in a study of blood T cell repertoires in COVID-19. Repertoires were generated with immunoSEQ multiplex PCR, while TCRdb's copy carries only in-frame clones and drops some. The sample consists of under 120,000 clones, under 75% of them appearing once. Material: peripheral blood. Receptor source: a man older than 75 with acute or convalescent COVID-19.

This chain's CDR3 is CASSLGQDNTEAFF. CDR3 nucleotide sequence: TGCGCCAGCAGCTTAGGACAGGATAACACTGAAGCTTTCTTT. The rearrangement uses TRBV5-1 and TRBJ1-1, with 7 bases that match TRBD1. The junction had 3 bases not matched to a gene; V was cut back by 2 bases and J by 2 bases. CDR1 and CDR2 (germline): SGHRS, YFSETQ. The CDR3 length is 14 residues.

Only a few counts were recorded for this clone. V usage is TRBV27 and J usage is TRBJ2-2; possibly TRBD1 for D (5 bases). V shed 5 bases and J shed 3 bases, with 10 bases lying between them. The CDR3 sequence is 14 residues long. Per germline, CDR1 MNHEY and CDR2 SMNVEV (reference sequence). The CDR3 is CASSRTTYTGELFF. CDR3 nucleotide sequence: TGTGCCAGCAGTCGGACAACATACACCGGGGAGCTGTTTTTT.

The chain employs TRBV18 and TRBJ1-5, with D perhaps TRBD1 (6 bases). The CDR3 totals 17 residues. V shed 2 bases and J shed 6 bases, with 20 bases lying between them. CDR1 and CDR2 (germline): KGHSH, LQKENI. For the CDR3, the DNA is TGTGCCAGCTCACCATTGTCGTCAGGGGAGTTTGGTCAGCCCCAGCATTTT. It translates to CASSPLSSGEFGQPQHF.

This rearrangement joins TRBV7-9 to TRBJ2-5; 9 bases align to TRBD2. Germline V lookup: CDR1 SEHNR, CDR2 FQNEAQ (reference sequence). The CDR3 runs 15 residues. After removal of 4 bases from V and 4 bases from J, the junction contained 7 bases not matched to a gene. CDR3 sequence reads: CASSSLAGIRETQYF. In nucleotides, the CDR3 is TGTGCCAGCAGCTCGCTAGCGGGAATAAGAGAGACCCAGTACTTC.

The V gene is TRBV6-5, the J gene TRBJ2-5; TRBD2 aligns across 7 bases. CDR3 length: 15 residues. CDR1 is MNHEY, CDR2 SVGAGI, per germline. Trimming cost V 0 bases and J 1 base; bases outside gene matches: 2. The CDR3 nucleotides read TGTGCCAGCAGTTACTCGACGGGGGGCCAAGAGACCCAGTACTTC. This translates into CASSYSTGGQETQYF.

The chain joins TRBV18 to TRBJ2-1; 9 nucleotides agree with TRBD1. The CDR3 spans 15 residues. The junction had 6 bases not matched to a gene; V was cut back by 3 bases and J by 6 bases. Germline lookup yields CDR1 KGHSH and CDR2 LQKENI. The CDR3 nucleotides are TGTGCCAGCTCACCCTTACAGGGGGCGAGCAATGAGCAGTTCTTC. Encoded protein: CASSPLQGASNEQFF. The entire variable domain, with the rest obtained from reference TRBV18 and TRBJ2-1, is as follows: NAGVMQNPRHLVRRRGQEARLRCSPMKGHSHVYWYRQLPEEGLKFMVYLQKENIIDESGMPKERFSAEFPKEGPSILRIQQVVRGDSAAYFCASSPLQGASNEQFFGPGTRLTVL.

This clone was counted a single time. The chain uses TRBV6-5 and TRBJ2-3, with 7 bases aligning to TRBD1. The germline CDR1 and CDR2 sequences are MNHEY and SVGAGI. The CDR3 is made up of 14 amino acids. V was pared by 6 bases and J by 0 bases, with 3 bases of the junction left unmatched. The CDR3 loop is CASSYRGSTDTQYF. The CDR3 bases are TGTGCCAGCAGCTACAGGGGCAGCACAGATACGCAGTATTTT.

The CDR3: CSVQSGGGDTQYF. CDR3 sequence (DNA): TGCAGCGTTCAAAGCGGTGGGGGGGATACGCAGTATTTT. The chain combines TRBV29-1 with TRBJ2-3; a possible D gene is TRBD2 (6 bases). There are 13 residues in the CDR3. CDR1 and CDR2 (germline): SQVTM, ANQGSEA. V was trimmed by 5 bases and J by 6 bases, leaving 15 bases between them.

The gene calls are TRBV7-8 and TRBJ1-5; TRBD1 agrees at 8 bases. CDR1 SGHVS and CDR2 FQNEAQ come from the germline V gene. The CDR3 covers 15 residues. J gave up 0 bases and V 5 bases, and 3 bases lay outside the gene matches. The CDR3 nucleotides are TGTGCCAGCAGCCGGACAGGGAATAGCAATCAGCCCCAGCATTTT. Encoded protein: CASSRTGNSNQPQHF.

The chain has TRBV10-3 and TRBJ2-1; TRBD1 matches at 7 bases. V lost 6 bases, J lost 3 bases, and 5 bases stayed unmatched. The CDR3 covers 14 residues. The germline V gene has CDR1 ENHRY and CDR2 SYGVKD. CDR3 protein: CAIRPDRDYNEQFF. CDR3 DNA sequence: TGTGCCATCAGGCCCGACAGGGACTACAATGAGCAGTTCTTC.

The rearrangement joins TRBV19 to TRBJ2-2, with D tentatively TRBD2 (6 bases). V was cut by 6 bases and J by 2 bases, with 10 bases left in between. Germline CDR1 and CDR2: LNHDA and SQIVND (reference sequence). There are 14 residues in the CDR3. The CDR3 region is CASRGTLNTGELFF. In DNA, the CDR3 is TGTGCCAGTAGGGGGACTTTAAACACCGGGGAGCTGTTTTTT. The full variable domain, completed using reference TRBV19 and TRBJ2-2, is DGGITQSPKYLFRKEGQNVTLSCEQNLNHDAMYWYRQDPGQGLRLIYYSQIVNDFQKGDIAEGYSVSREKKESFPLTVTSAQKNPTAFYLCASRGTLNTGELFFGEGSRLTVL.

This chain connects TRBV5-1 to TRBJ2-5; no clear D gene. Germline CDR1 SGHRS, CDR2 YFSETQ. Trimming left V 4 bases short and J 1 base short, with 14 bases between. The CDR3 loop spans 15 amino acids. The CDR3 sequence: CASSLQWAGQETQYF. In DNA form, the CDR3 reads TGCGCCAGCAGCCTGCAGTGGGCTGGCCAAGAGACCCAGTACTTC.

The chain carries TRBV9 and TRBJ2-1; D might be TRBD1 (6 bases). CDR3 length: 18 residues. Trimming removed 0 bases at V and 3 bases at J, with 19 bases between. Germline CDR1 is SGDLS and CDR2 is YYNGEE. The CDR3 is CASSVAIAGRQDYNEQFF. The CDR3 DNA sequence: TGTGCCAGCAGCGTAGCTATAGCAGGACGACAGGACTACAATGAGCAGTTCTTC.

CDR3 nucleotides: TGTGCCAGCGCCGGGACAGGTTTAAGCAATCAGCCCCAGCATTTT. This gives the protein CASAGTGLSNQPQHF. The chain links TRBV6-5 to TRBJ1-5; 8 bases fit TRBD1. This CDR3 is built from 15 residues. The trim removed 8 bases at V and 1 base at J, leaving 7 bases unmatched. In germline, CDR1 is MNHEY, CDR2 SVGAGI.

The genes are TRBV12-5 and TRBJ2-7; D unclear. This CDR3 spans 13 amino acids. CDR1 and CDR2 (germline): LGHNT, FRNRAP. V lost 11 bases and J 1 base, leaving 15 bases between the germline ends. The CDR3 is CAFPLGLSYEQYF. The CDR3 DNA reads as TGTGCTTTCCCCCTCGGTCTTTCCTACGAGCAGTACTTC.

This clone was detected only a few times. The chain couples TRBV5-1 to TRBJ2-7, with a tentative D call TRBD1 (5 bases). The CDR3 contains 13 residues. Trimming took 3 bases from V and 7 from J, leaving 14 bases between them. Germline V lookup: CDR1 SGHRS, CDR2 YFSETQ. CDR3 DNA: TGCGCCAGCAGCTCTCAGGGAATAGAAGAGCAGTACTTC. Its protein is CASSSQGIEEQYF.

In this sample, this clone turned up once. The chain combines TRBV7-9 with TRBJ2-1; TRBD2 aligns across 9 bases. The junction had 6 bases not matched to a gene; V was cut back by 6 bases and J by 3 bases. This CDR3 region has 15 residues. Germline CDR1 and CDR2: SEHNR and FQNEAQ (reference sequence). Written as DNA, the CDR3 is TGTGCCAGCAGTTACCCAGCGGGAGGCTACAATGAGCAGTTCTTC. Its translation: CASSYPAGGYNEQFF.

The table lists this clone with a few counts. The chain recombines TRBV7-2 with TRBJ2-1, with unresolved D. This CDR3 has 11 amino acids. Germline assignment: CDR1 SGHTA and CDR2 FQGNSA. V lost 5 bases and J lost 4, with 3 bases in between. The CDR3 reads CASSPYNEQFF. CDR3 sequence (DNA): TGTGCCAGCAGCCCTTACAATGAGCAGTTCTTC.

This clone was counted a few times. The chain carries TRBV3-1 (or the pseudogene TRBV3-2) and TRBJ2-2, with 10 bases aligning to TRBD2. The CDR3 is 15 residues long. Trimming at V came to 4 bases and at J to 7 bases, leaving 6 bases not matched to a gene. Germline CDR1 reads LGHDT; CDR2 reads YNNKEL (reference sequence). The CDR3 loop reads CASSPSGSRSGELFF. In nucleotides, the CDR3 is TGTGCCAGCAGCCCTAGCGGGAGTCGTAGCGGGGAGCTGTTTTTT.

In its sample, this clone was seen a few times. The chain carries TRBV5-1 and TRBJ1-1, with TRBD1 identical over 9 bases. CDR1 SGHRS and CDR2 YFSETQ come from the germline V gene. J was trimmed by 6 bases and V by 0 bases; bases with no gene match: 9. The CDR3 has 16 residues. The CDR3 is CASSLAGQGGSAEAFF. The CDR3, as DNA: TGCGCCAGCAGCTTGGCGGGACAGGGCGGTTCGGCTGAAGCTTTCTTT.

This chain connects TRBV27 to TRBJ1-1; the D is unclear. V was pared by 6 bases and J by 2 bases, with 16 bases between. Germline lookup yields CDR1 MNHEY and CDR2 SMNVEV (reference sequence). The CDR3 is 15 amino acids. CDR3 region: CASRAWRVSNTEAFF. Here the CDR3 DNA reads TGTGCCAGCAGGGCTTGGCGGGTCTCAAACACTGAAGCTTTCTTT.

The chain combines TRBV10-3 with TRBJ2-7; TRBD1 might be the D (5 bases). Germline CDR1 and CDR2: ENHRY and SYGVKD. CDR3 length: 12 residues. V lost 3 bases and J lost 3, with 6 bases in between. The CDR3 reads CAISEDSYEQYF. The CDR3 nucleotides are TGTGCCATCAGTGAAGACAGCTACGAGCAGTACTTC.

There are a few counts of this clone. V and J are TRBV2 and TRBJ2-7, with 11 bases fitting TRBD2. There are 16 residues in the CDR3. V lost 4 bases and J lost 5; bases outside the gene matches: 10. Germline V gives CDR1 SNHLY, CDR2 FYNNEI. CDR3 amino acids: CASSAITGTSGHEQYF. DNA of the CDR3: TGTGCCAGCAGTGCAATAACCGGGACTAGCGGCCACGAGCAGTACTTC.

The V gene is TRBV29-1, the J gene TRBJ1-2; D remains unclear. The CDR3 extends over 16 amino acids. Trimming removed 0 bases at V and 1 base at J, with 15 bases between. CDR1 and CDR2 from the germline V gene are SQVTM and ANQGSEA. As DNA, the CDR3 is TGCAGCGTTGAAGATCCTGGTACAGTACTTAACTATGGCTACACCTTC. This codes for CSVEDPGTVLNYGYTF. Looking up the rest from reference TRBV29-1 and TRBJ1-2 gives the full variable domain: SAVISQKPSRDICQRGTSLTIQCQVDSQVTMMFWYRQQPGQSLTLIATANQGSEATYESGFVIDKFPISRPNLTFSTLTVSNMSPEDSSIYLCSVEDPGTVLNYGYTFGSGTRLTVV.

Many counts were recorded for this clone. The V call is TRBV6-5, the J call TRBJ2-5; TRBD1 matches 7 bases. CDR1 is MNHEY, CDR2 SVGAGI, per germline. This CDR3 has 12 amino acids. V lost 6 bases and J lost 4; bases outside the gene matches: 2. The CDR3 DNA reads TGTGCCAGCAGATACAGGGGAGAGACCCAGTACTTC. It yields the protein CASRYRGETQYF.

V usage is TRBV7-8 and J usage is TRBJ2-2, with TRBD1 matching over 9 bases. CDR3 length: 15 amino acids. Germline V gives CDR1 SGHVS, CDR2 FQNEAQ. Germline trimming cut 3 bases from V and 10 bases from J; bases unmatched to any gene: 9. The DNA for the CDR3 is TGTGCCAGCAGCTTGGGGGGACAGGGCGAAAAGGAGCTGTTTTTT. Translated: CASSLGGQGEKELFF.

This clone was seen more than once but under ten times. The CDR3, as DNA: TGTGCCAGTAGTCCCGGGACTAGCGGGGTTACCGGGGAGCTGTTTTTT. Protein sequence: CASSPGTSGVTGELFF. The rearrangement uses TRBV19 and TRBJ2-2, with 13 nucleotides matching TRBD2. With 5 bases clipped from V and 5 bases from J, the junction kept 5 bases outside the gene matches. The germline CDR1 and CDR2 sequences are LNHDA and SQIVND (reference sequence). This CDR3 contains 16 residues.